Reported below is one T cell receptor (beta chain). This clonotype has only a few counts. Its cognate antigen has yet to be identified. Per-base quality was not reported, and no clone a single base away is much larger than it. CDR3 length: 16 amino acids, cysteine to phenylalanine. Only the CDR3 region is kept as DNA, spanning 48 bases read in frame from base 1. From a lookup of the germline V gene (reference sequence), CDR1 and CDR2 are SGHAT and FQDESV. V is shortened by 5 bases, J by 5 bases, and the region joining them spans 21 bases. Systemically healthy Caucasian individuals from Russia, about 38 in total and aged about 6 to 90 years, were included as donors. Each donor gave 8.5 to 10 milliliters of peripheral blood, collected into EDTA-treated Vacutainer tubes. Ficoll-Paque density-gradient centrifugation was used to isolate PBMCs, with at least 6.5 million per sample. Trizol reagent was used to extract total RNA from PBMCs, with at least 6 micrograms per sample. For every donor, an aliquot of PBMCs went through flow cytometry to measure the percentages of naive CD45RAhigh/CD27high T cells.

The data stem from a study of blood T cells in healthy people across ages (dated by TCRdb to the mid-2010s). Background for the entire study: Template switching captured roughly one uniquely barcoded TCR beta cDNA molecule per two T cells in model experiments. The study measured age-related changes in TCR beta repertoire diversity using deep sequencing normalized with unique cDNA molecular identifiers. Four age groups were formed from the donors: young (average 16 years), middle-aged (more than 35), aged (62) and long-lived (approximately 78). Donors of different ages were randomly distributed across sequencing lanes to avoid experimental bias. For two donors (one aged 18 to 30 and one aged 80 or older), the study analyzed two additional independent replicas of 1 million unique cDNA reads from the same blood draw. The paper's findings and limits, for the study overall: There was a strong correlation between observed TCR beta diversity and the percentage of naive T cells measured by flow cytometry. As age increased, observed TCR beta diversity per million T cells dropped in a roughly linear way, and a significant reduction was already evident by age about 40. Total diversity estimates from one million sequenced T cells were considered lower bounds and underestimates. Donor CMV infection status was unknown, potentially confounding age-related changes in expanded clonotypes. Compared with the aged group, the long-lived group had more naive CD4+ T cells, fewer expanded clones and increased TCR diversity, suggesting age selection. Bulk unsorted PBMC profiling prevented conclusive comparison of naive and antigen-experienced compartments.

Libraries were prepared through 5' RACE. TCRdb lists the instrument as Illumina HiSeq 2500. A second PCR of roughly 7 to 12 cycles was run with a J-beta primer mix and a sample-barcoded 5' primer. A template-switch 5' adaptor carrying 12 random nucleotides introduced a unique molecular identifier onto each TCR beta cDNA molecule. Each sample yielded at least 2.5 million CDR3-containing paired-end reads. The Mint cDNA synthesis kit, primed by a TRBC-specific oligonucleotide, was used to synthesize first-strand cDNA from all RNA. Following uracil-DNA glycosylase treatment, all cDNA underwent a first 18-cycle PCR with the universal primers M1SS and BC2_uni_R. In the original analysis: Normalization of each sample was performed by random selection of 1 million high-quality reads, each carrying a distinct molecular identifier. Instead of being binned into consensus sequences, reads that shared molecular identifiers were thrown out. MiTCR, run with a Q25 quality threshold and the strictest error-elimination algorithm, handled CDR3 identification, clonotype clustering and error correction. A nonparametric unseen species model using Euler transformation provided a lower-bound estimate of total TCR beta diversity. TCRdb reran the public reads through fastp at Q25 and MiXCR, keeping productive beta chains. Rows with a matching CDR3 protein are joined into one entry that keeps the most common DNA and genes. The V and J calls reflect TCRdb's pipeline rather than the authors' work. The sample profile shows 600,000 or so distinct CDR3 sequences; 20% to 25% of them were found once. The leading ten clones occupy 3.5% to 4% of the sample.

The specimen was blood. The receptor was derived from a man in his 70s in good health. Here the chain combines TRBV11-1 and TRBJ2-5; the D gene is perhaps TRBD1, from 6 matching bases. The sequenced DNA: TGTGCCAGCAGCCCATATTCAGGGGATTGGGAGGAGACCCAGTACTTC. It codes for CASSPYSGDWEETQYF.